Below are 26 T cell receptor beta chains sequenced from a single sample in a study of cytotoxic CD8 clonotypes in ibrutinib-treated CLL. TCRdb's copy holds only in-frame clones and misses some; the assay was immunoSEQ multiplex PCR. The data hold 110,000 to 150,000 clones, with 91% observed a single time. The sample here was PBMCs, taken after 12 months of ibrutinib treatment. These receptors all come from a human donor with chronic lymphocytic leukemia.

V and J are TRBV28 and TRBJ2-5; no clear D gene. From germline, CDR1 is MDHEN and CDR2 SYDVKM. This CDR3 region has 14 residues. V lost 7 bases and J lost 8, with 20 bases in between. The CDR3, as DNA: TGTGCCAGCACTCCCGGTGGAGTCAAGAAAACCCAGTACTTC. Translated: CASTPGGVKKTQYF.

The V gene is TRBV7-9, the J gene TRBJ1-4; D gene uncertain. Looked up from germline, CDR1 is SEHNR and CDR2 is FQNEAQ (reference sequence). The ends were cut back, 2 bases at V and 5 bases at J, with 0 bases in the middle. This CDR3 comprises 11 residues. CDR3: CASSLNEKLFF. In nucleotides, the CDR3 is TGTGCCAGCAGCTTAAATGAAAAACTGTTTTTT.

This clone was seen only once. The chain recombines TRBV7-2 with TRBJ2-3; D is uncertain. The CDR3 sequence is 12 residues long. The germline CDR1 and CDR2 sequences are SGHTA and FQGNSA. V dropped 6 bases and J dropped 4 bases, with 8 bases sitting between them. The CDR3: CASSLTADTQYF. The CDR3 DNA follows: TGTGCCAGCAGTCTAACGGCAGATACGCAGTATTTT.

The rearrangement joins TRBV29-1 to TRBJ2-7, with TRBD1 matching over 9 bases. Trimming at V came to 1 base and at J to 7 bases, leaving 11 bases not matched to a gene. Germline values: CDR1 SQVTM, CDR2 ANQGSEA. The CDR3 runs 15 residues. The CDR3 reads CSVEVSGQGFLEQYF. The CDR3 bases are TGCAGCGTTGAAGTTTCCGGACAGGGGTTCCTGGAGCAGTACTTC.

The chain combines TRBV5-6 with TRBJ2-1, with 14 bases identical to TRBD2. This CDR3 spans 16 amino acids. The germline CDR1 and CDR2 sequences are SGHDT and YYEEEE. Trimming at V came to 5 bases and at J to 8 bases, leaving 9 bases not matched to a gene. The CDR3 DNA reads TGTGCCAGCAGAAAGGGACTAGCGGGAGCCCTAGATGAGCAGTTCTTC. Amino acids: CASRKGLAGALDEQFF.

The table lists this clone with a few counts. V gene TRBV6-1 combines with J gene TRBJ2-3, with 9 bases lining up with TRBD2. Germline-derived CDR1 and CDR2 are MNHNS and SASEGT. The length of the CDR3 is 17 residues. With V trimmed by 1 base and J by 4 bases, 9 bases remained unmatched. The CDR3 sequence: CASSEEESAGGPDTQYF. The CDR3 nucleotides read TGTGCCAGCAGTGAAGAAGAGTCGGCGGGAGGGCCAGATACGCAGTATTTT.

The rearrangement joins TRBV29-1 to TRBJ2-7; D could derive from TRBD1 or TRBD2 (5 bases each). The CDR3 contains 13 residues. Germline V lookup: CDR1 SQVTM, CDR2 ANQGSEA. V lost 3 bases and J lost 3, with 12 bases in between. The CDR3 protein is CSVERGTNYEQYF. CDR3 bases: TGCAGCGTTGAGAGGGGAACTAACTACGAGCAGTACTTC.

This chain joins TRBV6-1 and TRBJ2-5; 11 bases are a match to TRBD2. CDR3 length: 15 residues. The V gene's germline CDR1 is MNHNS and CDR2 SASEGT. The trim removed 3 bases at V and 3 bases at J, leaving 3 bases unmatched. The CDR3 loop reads CASSDPGLAEETQYF. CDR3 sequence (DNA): TGTGCCAGCAGTGACCCGGGACTAGCGGAAGAGACCCAGTACTTC.

In nucleotides, the CDR3 is TGTGCCAGCAGTGAAGCGGCACCCGCCACCTACGAGCAGTACTTC. Translation gives CASSEAAPATYEQYF. This chain joins TRBV6-1 and TRBJ2-7; D uncertain. The length of the CDR3 is 15 residues. Deletions cut 0 bases from V and 2 bases from J, with 11 bases between. Germline loops: CDR1 MNHNS, CDR2 SASEGT.

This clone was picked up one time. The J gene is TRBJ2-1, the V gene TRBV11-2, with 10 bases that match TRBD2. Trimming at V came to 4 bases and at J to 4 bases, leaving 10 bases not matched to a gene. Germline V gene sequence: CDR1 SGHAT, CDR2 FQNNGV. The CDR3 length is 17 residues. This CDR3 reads CASSYLGLAGAYNEQFF. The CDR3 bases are TGTGCCAGCAGCTACCTCGGGCTAGCGGGGGCTTACAATGAGCAGTTCTTC.

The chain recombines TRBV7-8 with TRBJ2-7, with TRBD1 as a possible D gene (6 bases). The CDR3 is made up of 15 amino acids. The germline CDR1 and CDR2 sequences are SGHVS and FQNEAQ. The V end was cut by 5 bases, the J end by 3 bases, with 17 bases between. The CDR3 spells CASSARLDSYYEQYF. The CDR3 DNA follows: TGTGCCAGCAGCGCACGACTGGACAGCTACTACGAGCAGTACTTC. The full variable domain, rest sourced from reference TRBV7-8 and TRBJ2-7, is GAGVSQSPRYKVAKRGQDVALRCDPISGHVSLFWYQQALGQGPEFLTYFQNEAQLDKSGLPSDRFFAERPEGSVSTLKIQRTQQEDSAVYLCASSARLDSYYEQYFGPGTRLTVT.

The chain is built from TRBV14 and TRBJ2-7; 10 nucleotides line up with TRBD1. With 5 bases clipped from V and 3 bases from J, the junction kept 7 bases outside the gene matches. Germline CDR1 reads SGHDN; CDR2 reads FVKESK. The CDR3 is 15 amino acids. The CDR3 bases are TGTGCCAGCAGCAGGAGGGACAGGGGTGGCTACGAGCAGTACTTC. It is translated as CASSRRDRGGYEQYF.

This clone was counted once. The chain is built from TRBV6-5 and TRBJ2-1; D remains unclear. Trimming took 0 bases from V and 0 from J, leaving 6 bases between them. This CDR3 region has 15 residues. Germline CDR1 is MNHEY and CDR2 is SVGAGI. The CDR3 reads CASSYSPDSYNEQFF. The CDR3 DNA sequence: TGTGCCAGCAGTTACTCCCCTGACTCCTACAATGAGCAGTTCTTC.

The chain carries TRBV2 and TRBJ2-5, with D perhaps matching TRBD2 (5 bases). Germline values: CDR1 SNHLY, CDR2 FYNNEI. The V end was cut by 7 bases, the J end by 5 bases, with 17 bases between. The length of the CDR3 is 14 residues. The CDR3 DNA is TGTGCCAGCAATTTAGCGAGAAGTGGGGAGACCCAGTACTTC. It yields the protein CASNLARSGETQYF.

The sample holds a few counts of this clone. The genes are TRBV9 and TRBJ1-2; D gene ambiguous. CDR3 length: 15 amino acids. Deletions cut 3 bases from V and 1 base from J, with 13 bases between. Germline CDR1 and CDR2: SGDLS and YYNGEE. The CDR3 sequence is CASSGAPAGNYGYTF. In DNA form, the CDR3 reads TGTGCCAGCAGCGGAGCCCCAGCGGGTAACTATGGCTACACCTTC.

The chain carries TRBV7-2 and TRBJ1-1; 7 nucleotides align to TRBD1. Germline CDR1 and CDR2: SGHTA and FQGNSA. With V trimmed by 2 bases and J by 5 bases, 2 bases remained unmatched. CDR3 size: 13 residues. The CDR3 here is CASSLPDRTEAFF. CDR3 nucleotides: TGTGCCAGCAGCTTACCGGACAGGACTGAAGCTTTCTTT.

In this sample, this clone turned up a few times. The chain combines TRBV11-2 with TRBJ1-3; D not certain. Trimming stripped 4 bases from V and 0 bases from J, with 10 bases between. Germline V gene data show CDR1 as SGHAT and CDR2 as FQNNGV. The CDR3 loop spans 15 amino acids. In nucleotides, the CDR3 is TGTGCCAGCAGCTCAAAACAGCTCTCTGGAAACACCATATATTTT. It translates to CASSSKQLSGNTIYF.

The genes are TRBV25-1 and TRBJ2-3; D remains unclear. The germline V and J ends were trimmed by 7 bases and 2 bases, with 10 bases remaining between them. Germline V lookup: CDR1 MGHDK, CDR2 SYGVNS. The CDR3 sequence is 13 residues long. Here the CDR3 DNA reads TGTGCCAGCACTTTAACGGCCACAGATACGCAGTATTTT. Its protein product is CASTLTATDTQYF.

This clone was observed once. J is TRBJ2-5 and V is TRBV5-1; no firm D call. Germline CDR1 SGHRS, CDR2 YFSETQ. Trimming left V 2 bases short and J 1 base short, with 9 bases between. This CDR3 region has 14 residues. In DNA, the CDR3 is TGCGCCAGCAGCTTAGGGATACTCCAAGAGACCCAGTACTTC. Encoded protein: CASSLGILQETQYF.

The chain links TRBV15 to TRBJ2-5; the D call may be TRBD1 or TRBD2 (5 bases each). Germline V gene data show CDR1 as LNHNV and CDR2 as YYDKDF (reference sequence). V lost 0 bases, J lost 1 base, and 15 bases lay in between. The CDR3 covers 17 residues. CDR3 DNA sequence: TGTGCCACCAGCAGAGATTTTGGGGGATACCGCCAAGAGACCCAGTACTTC. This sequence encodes CATSRDFGGYRQETQYF.

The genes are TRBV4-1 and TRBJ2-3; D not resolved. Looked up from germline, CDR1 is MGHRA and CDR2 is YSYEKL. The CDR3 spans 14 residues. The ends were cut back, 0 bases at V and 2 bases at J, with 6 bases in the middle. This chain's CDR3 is CASSQEALTDTQYF. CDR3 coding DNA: TGCGCCAGCAGCCAAGAAGCCCTCACAGATACGCAGTATTTT.

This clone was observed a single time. CDR3 amino acids: CASSAPGLAYEQYF. CDR3 sequence (DNA): TGTGCCAGCAGCGCCCCCGGACTAGCGTACGAGCAGTACTTC. The V and J genes are TRBV27 and TRBJ2-7, with 9 positions matching TRBD2. In germline, CDR1 is MNHEY, CDR2 SMNVEV (reference sequence). Unmatched junction bases numbered 7, after V lost 6 bases and J lost 4 bases. The CDR3 has 14 amino acids.

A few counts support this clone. CDR3 region: CAWSGETGDVDTIYF. CDR3 bases: TGTGCCTGGAGTGGCGAGACAGGGGACGTGGACACCATATATTTT. The rearrangement joins TRBV30 to TRBJ1-3, with 8 bases aligning to TRBD1. After removal of 1 base from V and 8 bases from J, the junction contained 10 bases not matched to a gene. The CDR3 runs to 15 residues. In germline, CDR1 is GTSNPN, CDR2 SVGIG (reference sequence).

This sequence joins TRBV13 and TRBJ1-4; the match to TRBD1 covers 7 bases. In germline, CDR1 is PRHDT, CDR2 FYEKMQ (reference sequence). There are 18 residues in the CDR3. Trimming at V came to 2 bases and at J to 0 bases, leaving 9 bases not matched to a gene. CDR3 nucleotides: TGTGCCAGCAGCTTAAGGTACGGACAGGCGACAACTAATGAAAAACTGTTTTTT. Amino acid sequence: CASSLRYGQATTNEKLFF.

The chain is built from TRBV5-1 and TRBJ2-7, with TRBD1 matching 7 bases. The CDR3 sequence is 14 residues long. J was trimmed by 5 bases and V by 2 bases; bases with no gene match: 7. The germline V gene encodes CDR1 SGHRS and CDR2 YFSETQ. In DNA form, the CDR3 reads TGCGCCAGCAGCTTTCGGACAGGTACGGACGAGCAGTACTTC. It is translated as CASSFRTGTDEQYF.

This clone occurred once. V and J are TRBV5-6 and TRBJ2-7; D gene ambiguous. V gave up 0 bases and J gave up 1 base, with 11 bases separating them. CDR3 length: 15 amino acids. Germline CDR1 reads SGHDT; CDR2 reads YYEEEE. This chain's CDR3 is CASSLGRRRSYEQYF. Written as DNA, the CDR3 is TGTGCCAGCAGCTTGGGGCGTAGACGTTCCTACGAGCAGTACTTC.